This entry features one T cell receptor (beta chain) sequence. No antigen is known for it. The sample comes from a study of cytomegalovirus exposure and HLA in healthy donors. Study observations and caveats: As a later analysis showed, several of the most significant clusters appeared to be linked to common viral pathogens.

The PCR used 60 Vbeta and 13 Jbeta primers. Here immunoSEQ multiplex PCR was the method, and the copy in TCRdb shows in-frame clones only, minus some. The sample data list 120,000 or so clones. Germline lookup yields CDR1 SEHNR and CDR2 FQNEAQ (reference sequence). CDR3 length: 17 residues. Trimming shortened V by 3 bases and J by 3 bases, and 18 bases separated the two germline ends. The TCR sequence derives from a man between 18 and 29 years old in good health and CMV-seronegative. Sequencing was done on a sample of PBMCs. The rearrangement joins TRBV7-9 to TRBJ1-3; D is ambiguous. The CDR3 bases are TGTGCCAGCAGCTTCCCGTCGGCGGGCGGCGATGGAAACACCATATATTTT. Amino acids: CASSFPSAGGDGNTIYF.